The 6 T cell receptor beta chains below come from one sample, sequenced in a study of cytomegalovirus exposure and HLA in healthy donors. The PCR was carried out with 60 Vbeta primers and 13 Jbeta primers. Repertoires were generated with immunoSEQ multiplex PCR, while TCRdb's copy carries only in-frame clones and drops some. The sample has some 130,000 clones, around 72% seen once. Sequenced: PBMCs. These receptor sequences come from a woman between 40 and 50 years old in good health and CMV-seronegative.

The chain uses TRBV15 and TRBJ1-2; D is possibly TRBD1 (6 bases). Germline assignment: CDR1 LNHNV and CDR2 YYDKDF (reference sequence). Trimming cost V 1 base and J 3 bases, with 12 bases left between them. The CDR3 totals 15 residues. CDR3 sequence reads: CATSRVLAGDYGYTF. The CDR3 DNA sequence: TGTGCCACCAGCAGAGTCCTCGCAGGGGACTATGGCTACACCTTC. Full variable domain (missing parts from reference TRBV15 and TRBJ1-2): DAMVIQNPRYQVTQFGKPVTLSCSQTLNHNVMYWYQQKSSQAPKLLFHYYDKDFNNEADTPDNFQSRRPNTSFCFLDIRSPGLGDTAMYLCATSRVLAGDYGYTFGSGTRLTVV.

The chain has TRBV28 and TRBJ1-5; the D gene is possibly TRBD1 (6 bases). The CDR3 is 13 residues long. Per germline, CDR1 MDHEN and CDR2 SYDVKM. V was shortened by 5 bases and J by 11 bases, with 16 bases between the two germline ends. This CDR3 is CASSIQGSVAQHF. The CDR3 nucleotides are TGTGCCAGCAGTATACAGGGTTCGGTGGCCCAGCATTTT.

The chain uses TRBV5-4 and TRBJ1-4; the D gene is possibly TRBD1 (6 bases). CDR1 is SGHNT and CDR2 is YYREEE in the germline V gene (reference sequence). The V end lost 4 bases, the J end lost 8 bases, and 18 bases lay between the germline ends. The CDR3 totals 15 residues. The DNA of the CDR3 is TGTGCCAGCAGCCATAAGGGGGAGTTAGCGGAAAAACTGTTTTTT. Translation gives CASSHKGELAEKLFF.

The rearrangement joins TRBV7-2 to TRBJ2-1, with 10 bases lining up with TRBD2. This CDR3 comprises 15 residues. With 6 bases clipped from V and 2 bases from J, the junction kept 4 bases outside the gene matches. Germline CDR1 reads SGHTA; CDR2 reads FQGNSA. The CDR3 bases are TGTGCCAGCAGTCTAGCGGGGGCGACCTACAATGAGCAGTTCTTC. It translates to CASSLAGATYNEQFF.

The chain joins TRBV7-3 to TRBJ2-2; tentative D call: TRBD1 (5 bases). The CDR3 has 14 amino acids. Trimming shortened V by 2 bases and J by 5 bases, and 9 bases separated the two germline ends. Germline lookup yields CDR1 SGHTA and CDR2 FQGTGA. The CDR3 loop is CASSLYQGTGELFF. DNA for the CDR3: TGTGCCAGCAGCTTATATCAGGGAACCGGGGAGCTGTTTTTT.

This rearrangement joins TRBV19 to TRBJ2-1, with 9 bases identical to TRBD2. Germline V gene sequence: CDR1 LNHDA, CDR2 SQIVND (reference sequence). V lost 2 bases to trimming and J lost 6 bases; unmatched junction nucleotides: 5. This CDR3 has 15 amino acids. In DNA, the CDR3 is TGTGCCAGTAGTATAAGCCTAGCGGGGTTCAATGAGCAGTTCTTC. The encoded protein is CASSISLAGFNEQFF.